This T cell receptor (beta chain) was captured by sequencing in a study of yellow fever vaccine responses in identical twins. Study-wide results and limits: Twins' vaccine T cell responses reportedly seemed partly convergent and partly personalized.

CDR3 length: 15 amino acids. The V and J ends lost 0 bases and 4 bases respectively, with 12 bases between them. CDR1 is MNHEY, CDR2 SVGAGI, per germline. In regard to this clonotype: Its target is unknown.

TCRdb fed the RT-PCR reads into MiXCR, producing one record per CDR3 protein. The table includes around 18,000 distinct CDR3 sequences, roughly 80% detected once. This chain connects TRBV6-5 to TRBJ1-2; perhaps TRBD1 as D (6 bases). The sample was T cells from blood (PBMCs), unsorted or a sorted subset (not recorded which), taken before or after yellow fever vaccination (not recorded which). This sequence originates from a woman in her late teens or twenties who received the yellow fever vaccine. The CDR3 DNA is TGTGCCAGCAGTTACTCGGCACAGGGAGTCTATGGCTACACCTTC. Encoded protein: CASSYSAQGVYGYTF.